This T cell receptor beta chain was profiled in a study of T cell repertoires in cytomegalovirus infection. Study details: Shared public TCR beta signatures pointed to both CMV infection and a matching HLA type.

In TCRdb, the reads were re-called with MiXCR into one record per CDR3 protein. The sample shows some 800,000 distinct CDR3 sequences, around a third of them seen only once. About this clonotype: The target antigen is unknown.

Specimen: cultured CD8+ T cells from PBMCs, collected from culture after CMV antigen stimulation. The sequence came from a human donor in good health (CMV status not recorded). Some clones in this sample may be carry-over from other donors' samples.

CDR3 sequence reads: CASSQAGGYEQFF. DNA for the CDR3: TGTGCCAGCAGCCAAGCGGGGGGGTATGAGCAGTTCTTC. The chain has TRBV14 and TRBJ2-1; 8 positions agree with TRBD2. The ends lost 1 base at V and 8 bases at J; junction bases unmatched: 1. Germline loops: CDR1 SGHDN, CDR2 FVKESK. The CDR3 runs 13 residues.